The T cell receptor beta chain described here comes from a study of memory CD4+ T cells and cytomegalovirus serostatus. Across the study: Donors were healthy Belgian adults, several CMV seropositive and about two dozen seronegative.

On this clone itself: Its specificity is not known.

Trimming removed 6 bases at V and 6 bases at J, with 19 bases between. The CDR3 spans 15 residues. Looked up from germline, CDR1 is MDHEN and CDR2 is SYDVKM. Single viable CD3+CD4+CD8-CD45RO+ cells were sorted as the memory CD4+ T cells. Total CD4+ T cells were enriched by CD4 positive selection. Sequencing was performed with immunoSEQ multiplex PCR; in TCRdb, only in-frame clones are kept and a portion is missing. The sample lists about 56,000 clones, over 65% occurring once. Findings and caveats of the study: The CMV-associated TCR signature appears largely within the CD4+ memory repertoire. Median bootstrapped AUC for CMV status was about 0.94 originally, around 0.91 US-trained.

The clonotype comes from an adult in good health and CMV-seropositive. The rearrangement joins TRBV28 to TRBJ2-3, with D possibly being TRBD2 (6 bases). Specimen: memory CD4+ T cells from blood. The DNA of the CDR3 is TGTGCCAGCAGATCTCCCGTTCGGGGGAAGGATACGCAGTATTTT. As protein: CASRSPVRGKDTQYF.